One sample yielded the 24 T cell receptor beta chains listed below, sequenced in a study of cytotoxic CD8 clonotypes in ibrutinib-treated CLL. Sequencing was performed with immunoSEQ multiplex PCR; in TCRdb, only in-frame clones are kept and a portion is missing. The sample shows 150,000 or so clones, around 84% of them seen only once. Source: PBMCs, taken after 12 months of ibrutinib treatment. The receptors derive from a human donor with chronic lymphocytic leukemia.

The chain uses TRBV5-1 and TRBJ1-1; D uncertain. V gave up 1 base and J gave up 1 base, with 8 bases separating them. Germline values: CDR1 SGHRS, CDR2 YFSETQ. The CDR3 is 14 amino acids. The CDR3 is CASSLLWGNTEAFF. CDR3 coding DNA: TGCGCCAGCAGCTTGTTGTGGGGGAACACTGAAGCTTTCTTT.

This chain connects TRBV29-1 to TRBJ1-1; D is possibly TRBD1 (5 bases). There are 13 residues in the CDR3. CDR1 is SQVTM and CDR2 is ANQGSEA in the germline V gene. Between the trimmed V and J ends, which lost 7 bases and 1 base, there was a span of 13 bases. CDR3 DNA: TGCAGCGCTAAACCCCAGGGGAACACTGAAGCTTTCTTT. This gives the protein CSAKPQGNTEAFF. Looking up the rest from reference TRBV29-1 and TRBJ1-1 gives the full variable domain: SAVISQKPSRDICQRGTSLTIQCQVDSQVTMMFWYRQQPGQSLTLIATANQGSEATYESGFVIDKFPISRPNLTFSTLTVSNMSPEDSSIYLCSAKPQGNTEAFFGQGTRLTVV.

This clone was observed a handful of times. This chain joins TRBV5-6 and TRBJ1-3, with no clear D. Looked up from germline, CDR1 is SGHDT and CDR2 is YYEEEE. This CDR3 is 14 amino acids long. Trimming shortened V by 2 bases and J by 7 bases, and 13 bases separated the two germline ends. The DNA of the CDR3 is TGTGCCAGCAGCTTCGAAGGCCGCTCTAACACCATATATTTT. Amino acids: CASSFEGRSNTIYF.

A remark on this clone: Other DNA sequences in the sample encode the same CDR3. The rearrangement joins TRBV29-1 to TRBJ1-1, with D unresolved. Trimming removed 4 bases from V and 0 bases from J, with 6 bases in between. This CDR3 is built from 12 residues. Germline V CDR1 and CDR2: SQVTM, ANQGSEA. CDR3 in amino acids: CSVGQMNTEAFF. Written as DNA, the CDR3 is TGCAGCGTTGGACAAATGAACACTGAAGCTTTCTTT.

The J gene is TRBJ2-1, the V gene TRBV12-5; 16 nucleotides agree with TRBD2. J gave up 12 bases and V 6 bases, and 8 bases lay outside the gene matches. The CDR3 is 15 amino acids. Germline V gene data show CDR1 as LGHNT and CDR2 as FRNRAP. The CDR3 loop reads CASGRGTSGRAGQFF. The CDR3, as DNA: TGTGCTAGTGGACGCGGGACTAGCGGGAGGGCCGGGCAGTTCTTC.

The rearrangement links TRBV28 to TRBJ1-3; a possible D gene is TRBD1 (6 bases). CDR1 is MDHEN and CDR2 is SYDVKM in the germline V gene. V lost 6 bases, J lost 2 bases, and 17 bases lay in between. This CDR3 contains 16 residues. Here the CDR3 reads CASSEDSSFTGNTIYF. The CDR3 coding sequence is TGTGCCAGCAGCGAGGACAGTTCCTTTACTGGAAACACCATATATTTT.

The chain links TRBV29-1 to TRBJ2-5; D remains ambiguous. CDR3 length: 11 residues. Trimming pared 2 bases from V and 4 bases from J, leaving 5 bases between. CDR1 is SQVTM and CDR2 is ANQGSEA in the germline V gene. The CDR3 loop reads CSVEMGETQYF. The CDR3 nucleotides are TGCAGCGTTGAAATGGGAGAGACCCAGTACTTC.

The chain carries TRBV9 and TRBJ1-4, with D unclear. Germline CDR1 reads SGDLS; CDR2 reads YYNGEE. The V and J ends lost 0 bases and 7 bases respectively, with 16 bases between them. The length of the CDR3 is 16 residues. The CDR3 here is CASSVGALSVGEKLFF. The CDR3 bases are TGTGCCAGCAGCGTAGGGGCCCTCTCAGTCGGTGAAAAACTGTTTTTT.

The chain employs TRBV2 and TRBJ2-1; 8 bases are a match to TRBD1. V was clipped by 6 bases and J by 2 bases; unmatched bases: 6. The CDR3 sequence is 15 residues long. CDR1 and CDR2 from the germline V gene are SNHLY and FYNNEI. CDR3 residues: CASSKDRGAYNEQFF. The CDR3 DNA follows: TGTGCCAGCAGCAAAGACAGGGGCGCCTACAATGAGCAGTTCTTC.

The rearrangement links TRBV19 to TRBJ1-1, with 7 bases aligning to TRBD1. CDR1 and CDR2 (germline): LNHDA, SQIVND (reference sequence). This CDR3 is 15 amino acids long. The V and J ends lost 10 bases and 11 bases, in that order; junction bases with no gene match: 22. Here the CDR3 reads CATLKTGEYVREAFF. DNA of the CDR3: TGTGCCACCCTCAAAACAGGGGAGTACGTAAGGGAGGCTTTCTTT. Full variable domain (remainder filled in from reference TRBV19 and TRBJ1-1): DGGITQSPKYLFRKEGQNVTLSCEQNLNHDAMYWYRQDPGQGLRLIYYSQIVNDFQKGDIAEGYSVSREKKESFPLTVTSAQKNPTAFYLCATLKTGEYVREAFFGQGTRLTVV.

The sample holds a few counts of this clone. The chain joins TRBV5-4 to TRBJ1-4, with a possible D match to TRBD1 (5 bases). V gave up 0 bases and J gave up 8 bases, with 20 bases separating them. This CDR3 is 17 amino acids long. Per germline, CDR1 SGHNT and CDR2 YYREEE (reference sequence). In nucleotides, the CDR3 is TGTGCCAGCAGCTTGGACTCGGGGCGGGCGGCCTCCGAAAAACTGTTTTTT. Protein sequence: CASSLDSGRAASEKLFF.

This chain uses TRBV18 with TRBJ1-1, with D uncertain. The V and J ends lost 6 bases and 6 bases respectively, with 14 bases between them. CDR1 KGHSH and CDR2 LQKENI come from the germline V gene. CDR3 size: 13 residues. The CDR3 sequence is CASSRGETAEAFF. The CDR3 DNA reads TGTGCCAGCTCCCGGGGTGAGACGGCTGAAGCTTTCTTT.

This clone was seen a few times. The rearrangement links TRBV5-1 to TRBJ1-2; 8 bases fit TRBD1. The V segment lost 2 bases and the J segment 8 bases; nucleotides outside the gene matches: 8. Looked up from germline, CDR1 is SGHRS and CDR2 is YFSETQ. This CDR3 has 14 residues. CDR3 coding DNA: TGCGCCAGCAGCTTACCAGGGGGCTCCTCAGGCTACACCTTC. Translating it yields CASSLPGGSSGYTF.

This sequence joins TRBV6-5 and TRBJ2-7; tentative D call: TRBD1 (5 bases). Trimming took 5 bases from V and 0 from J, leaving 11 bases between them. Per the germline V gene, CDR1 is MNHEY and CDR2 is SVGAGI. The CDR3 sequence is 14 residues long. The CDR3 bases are TGTGCCAGCAGTGTCTTGACAGACTCCTACGAGCAGTACTTC. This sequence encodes CASSVLTDSYEQYF.

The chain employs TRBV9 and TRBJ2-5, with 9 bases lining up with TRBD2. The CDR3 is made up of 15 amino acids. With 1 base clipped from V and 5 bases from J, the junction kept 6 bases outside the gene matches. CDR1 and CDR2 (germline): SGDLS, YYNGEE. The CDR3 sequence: CASSVNAGGTETQYF. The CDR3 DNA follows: TGTGCCAGCAGCGTAAATGCGGGGGGGACTGAGACCCAGTACTTC.

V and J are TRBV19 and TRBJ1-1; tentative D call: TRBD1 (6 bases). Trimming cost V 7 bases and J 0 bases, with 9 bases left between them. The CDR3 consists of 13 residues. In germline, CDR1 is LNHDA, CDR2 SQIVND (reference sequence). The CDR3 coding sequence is TGTGCCAGTAACGACAGGTTGAACACTGAAGCTTTCTTT. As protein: CASNDRLNTEAFF.

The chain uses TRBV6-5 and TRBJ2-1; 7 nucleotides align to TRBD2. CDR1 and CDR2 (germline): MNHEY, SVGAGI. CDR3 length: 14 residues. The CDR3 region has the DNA TGTGGCCAGCGGGAATCATCGCGTTACAATGAGCAGTTCTTC. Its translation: CGQRESSRYNEQFF.

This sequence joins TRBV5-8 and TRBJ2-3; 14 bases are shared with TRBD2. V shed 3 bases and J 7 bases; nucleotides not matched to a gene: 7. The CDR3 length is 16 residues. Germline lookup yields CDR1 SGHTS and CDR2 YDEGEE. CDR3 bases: TGTGCCAGCAGCTGGAGAGGGACTAGCGGGGGTAATACGCAGTATTTT. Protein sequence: CASSWRGTSGGNTQYF.

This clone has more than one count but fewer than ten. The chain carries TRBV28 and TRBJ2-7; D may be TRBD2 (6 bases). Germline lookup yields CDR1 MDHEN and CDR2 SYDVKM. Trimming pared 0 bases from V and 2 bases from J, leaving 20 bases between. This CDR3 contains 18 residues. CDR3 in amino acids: CASSLWGRVGAGAYEQYF. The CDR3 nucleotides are TGTGCCAGCAGTTTATGGGGGCGCGTGGGAGCGGGTGCCTACGAGCAGTACTTC.

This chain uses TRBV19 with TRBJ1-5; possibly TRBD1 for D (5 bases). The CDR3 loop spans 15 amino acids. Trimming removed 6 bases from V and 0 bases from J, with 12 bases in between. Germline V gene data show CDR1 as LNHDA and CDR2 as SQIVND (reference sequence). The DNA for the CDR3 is TGTGCCAGTAGAAAGGGACTAAATAGCAATCAGCCCCAGCATTTT. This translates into CASRKGLNSNQPQHF. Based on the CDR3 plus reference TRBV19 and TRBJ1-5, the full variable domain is DGGITQSPKYLFRKEGQNVTLSCEQNLNHDAMYWYRQDPGQGLRLIYYSQIVNDFQKGDIAEGYSVSREKKESFPLTVTSAQKNPTAFYLCASRKGLNSNQPQHFGDGTRLSIL.

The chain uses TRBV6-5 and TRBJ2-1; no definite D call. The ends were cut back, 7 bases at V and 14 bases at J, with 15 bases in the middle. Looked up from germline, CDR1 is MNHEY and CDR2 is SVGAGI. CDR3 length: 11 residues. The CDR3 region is CASTRGSVEFF. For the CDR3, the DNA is TGTGCCAGCACCCGTGGGTCGGTGGAGTTCTTC.

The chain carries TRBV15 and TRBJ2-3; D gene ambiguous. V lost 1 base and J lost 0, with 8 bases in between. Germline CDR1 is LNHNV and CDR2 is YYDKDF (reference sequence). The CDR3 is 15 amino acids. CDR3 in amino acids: CATSRGSTSTDTQYF. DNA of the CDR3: TGTGCCACCAGCAGAGGCTCTACTAGCACAGATACGCAGTATTTT.

As DNA, the CDR3 is TGTGCCAGCAGCGTTAGGTCAGGGGGGTCCTACGAGCAGTACTTC. Protein sequence: CASSVRSGGSYEQYF. The rearrangement uses TRBV9 and TRBJ2-7, with a possible D match to TRBD1 (7 bases). Germline assignment: CDR1 SGDLS and CDR2 YYNGEE. The CDR3 loop spans 15 amino acids. V gave up 2 bases and J gave up 1 base, with 13 bases separating them.

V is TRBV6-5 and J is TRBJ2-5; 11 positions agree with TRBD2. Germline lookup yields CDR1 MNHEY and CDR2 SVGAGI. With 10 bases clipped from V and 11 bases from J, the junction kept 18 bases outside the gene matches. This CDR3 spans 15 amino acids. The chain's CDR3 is CATNRIAGGPGEQYF. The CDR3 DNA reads TGTGCCACAAACCGTATAGCGGGGGGGCCGGGTGAGCAGTACTTC.